Shown below are 17 T cell receptor beta chains from a single sample sequenced in a study of cytomegalovirus exposure and HLA in healthy donors. This PCR relied on a set of 60 Vbeta primers and 13 Jbeta primers. Using immunoSEQ multiplex PCR, the repertoire was profiled, and TCRdb retains in-frame clones only, with some absent. The data contain 150,000 to 200,000 clones, nearly 80% of them singletons. Sequenced sample: PBMCs. Source of these receptors: a woman between 40 and 50 years old in good health and CMV-seronegative.

The V call is TRBV6-1, the J call TRBJ2-7; TRBD1 matches at 9 bases. The J segment lost 5 bases and the V segment lost 7 bases, leaving 9 bases of the junction unmatched. This CDR3 comprises 14 residues. Germline-derived CDR1 and CDR2 are MNHNS and SASEGT. The CDR3 sequence: CASTPLGQGDEQYF. In nucleotides, the CDR3 is TGTGCCAGCACCCCCCTGGGACAGGGTGACGAGCAGTACTTC.

The V call is TRBV10-3, the J call TRBJ1-2, with 8 bases lining up with TRBD1. V was pared by 3 bases and J by 4 bases, with 7 bases of the junction left unmatched. Germline V gives CDR1 ENHRY, CDR2 SYGVKD. The CDR3 is 15 amino acids. Written as DNA, the CDR3 is TGTGCCATCAGTGACCTCCACACAGGGGGCTATGGCTACACCTTC. Translation: CAISDLHTGGYGYTF.

V is TRBV6-5 and J is TRBJ1-3; the D gene is possibly TRBD1 (6 bases). The CDR3 sequence is 15 residues long. Germline V gene lookup returns CDR1 MNHEY and CDR2 SVGAGI. Trimming removed 7 bases from V and 4 bases from J, with 17 bases in between. DNA of the CDR3: TGTGCCAGCACCAACACCTGGGGGCCAGGAAACACCATATATTTT. It yields the protein CASTNTWGPGNTIYF.

V usage is TRBV15 and J usage is TRBJ1-2; D remains unclear. Germline V lookup: CDR1 LNHNV, CDR2 YYDKDF (reference sequence). The CDR3 length is 14 residues. V lost 1 base and J lost 6, with 12 bases in between. DNA of the CDR3: TGTGCCACCAGCAGAGTTTGGGAGCCTGATGGCTACACCTTC. It codes for CATSRVWEPDGYTF.

Judged by abundance, this clone is medium-sized. Here the CDR3 DNA reads TGTGCCAGCAGCCCGAGGACTAGTCGGGATAACGAGCAGTACTTC. Translating it yields CASSPRTSRDNEQYF. This chain uses TRBV7-2 with TRBJ2-7; 7 bases map to TRBD2. The CDR3 extends over 15 amino acids. Trimming cost V 5 bases and J 5 bases; bases outside gene matches: 12. Germline V CDR1 and CDR2: SGHTA, FQGNSA.

This clone has a handful of counts. An end of the junction differs from the germline gene, which may be a read error. This chain joins TRBV7-9 and TRBJ1-1, with 8 nucleotides matching TRBD1. Germline assignment: CDR1 SEHNR and CDR2 FQNEAQ (reference sequence). This CDR3 comprises 13 residues. DNA of the CDR3: TGTTCCAGCAGCTTCCAGCAGGGGGCAGAAGCTTTCTTT. It codes for CSSSFQQGAEAFF.

This clone showed up just once. V usage is TRBV6-1 and J usage is TRBJ1-2, with 9 bases that match TRBD1. J gave up 7 bases and V 6 bases, and 6 bases lay outside the gene matches. Germline V gives CDR1 MNHNS, CDR2 SASEGT. The CDR3 length is 13 residues. CDR3 sequence reads: CASSNSGQGGYTF. The CDR3 coding sequence is TGTGCCAGCAGCAACTCGGGACAGGGTGGCTACACCTTC.

The rearrangement links TRBV5-1 to TRBJ2-1, with 9 bases lining up with TRBD2. Germline values: CDR1 SGHRS, CDR2 YFSETQ. The CDR3 contains 14 residues. J was trimmed by 6 bases and V by 3 bases; bases with no gene match: 4. CDR3 sequence reads: CASSSIAGANEQFF. Written as DNA, the CDR3 is TGCGCCAGCAGCTCCATAGCGGGGGCCAATGAGCAGTTCTTC. Full variable domain (outside the CDR3, taken from reference TRBV5-1 and TRBJ2-1): KAGVTQTPRYLIKTRGQQVTLSCSPISGHRSVSWYQQTPGQGLQFLFEYFSETQRNKGNFPGRFSGRQFSNSRSEMNVSTLELGDSALYLCASSSIAGANEQFFGPGTRLTVL.

This chain joins TRBV6-5 and TRBJ2-3; perhaps TRBD1 as D (6 bases). The CDR3 is 13 residues long. The germline V gene has CDR1 MNHEY and CDR2 SVGAGI. V gave up 0 bases and J gave up 9 bases, with 10 bases separating them. The CDR3 bases are TGTGCCAGCAGTTACTCGTCACAGGGAACGCAGTATTTT. It codes for CASSYSSQGTQYF.

The rearrangement joins TRBV9 to TRBJ2-5; 7 bases match TRBD1. The length of the CDR3 is 14 residues. Per the germline V gene, CDR1 is SGDLS and CDR2 is YYNGEE. V lost 4 bases, J lost 5 bases, and 8 bases stayed unmatched. CDR3 DNA: TGTGCCAGCAGCCCCGAGACAGGGACGGAGACCCAGTACTTC. Translated: CASSPETGTETQYF.

This chain joins TRBV2 and TRBJ1-2, with 7 nucleotides matching TRBD1. Germline assignment: CDR1 SNHLY and CDR2 FYNNEI. V trimming: 2 bases; J trimming: 3 bases; junction bases outside the gene matches: 3. This CDR3 is built from 14 residues. The CDR3 protein is CASSEQGDHYGYTF. Here the CDR3 DNA reads TGTGCCAGCAGTGAACAGGGGGATCACTATGGCTACACCTTC.

The rearrangement joins TRBV10-3 to TRBJ2-7; 9 nucleotides align to TRBD1. The CDR3 is 14 amino acids. The V gene end was trimmed by 6 bases and the J gene end by 3 bases; junction bases not matched to a gene: 6. CDR1 and CDR2 (germline): ENHRY, SYGVKD. Here the CDR3 reads CAIRGQGRFYEQYF. The CDR3 DNA follows: TGTGCCATCAGGGGACAGGGCCGATTCTACGAGCAGTACTTC.

The V and J genes are TRBV7-3 and TRBJ2-1, with 12 bases matching TRBD1. Germline values: CDR1 SGHTA, CDR2 FQGTGA. Trimming cost V 1 base and J 8 bases; bases outside gene matches: 6. This CDR3 has 16 amino acids. This chain's CDR3 is CASSLNRDRGLDEQFF. CDR3 bases: TGTGCCAGCAGCTTAAACCGGGACAGGGGGCTCGATGAGCAGTTCTTC.

This chain uses TRBV7-6 with TRBJ1-3, with D perhaps matching TRBD1 (5 bases). This CDR3 is built from 15 residues. Germline V gene data show CDR1 as SGHVS and CDR2 as FNYEAQ. Trimming pared 2 bases from V and 4 bases from J, leaving 12 bases between. The CDR3 spells CASSLRQGGGNTIYF. The CDR3 DNA sequence: TGTGCCAGCAGCTTACGGCAGGGAGGCGGAAACACCATATATTTT.

The CDR3 DNA sequence: TGTGCCAGTAGTATGAAGCGACAGGGATGGGATGAAAAACTGTTTTTT. The encoded protein is CASSMKRQGWDEKLFF. The chain couples TRBV19 to TRBJ1-4; the match to TRBD1 covers 7 bases. CDR3 length: 16 residues. CDR1 is LNHDA, CDR2 SQIVND, per germline (reference sequence). The V and J ends lost 3 bases and 6 bases, in that order; junction bases with no gene match: 10.

The chain joins TRBV9 to TRBJ2-1; 8 bases map to TRBD1. Germline assignment: CDR1 SGDLS and CDR2 YYNGEE. This CDR3 contains 17 residues. V lost 4 bases, J lost 1 base, and 10 bases stayed unmatched. The CDR3: CASSQRTGRSSYNEQFF. The CDR3 DNA reads as TGTGCCAGCAGCCAGAGGACAGGGAGATCGTCCTACAATGAGCAGTTCTTC.

This clone was seen a few times. The J gene is TRBJ1-5, the V gene TRBV6-1; 10 bases fit TRBD1. The ends lost 5 bases at V and 4 bases at J; junction bases unmatched: 5. Germline-derived CDR1 and CDR2 are MNHNS and SASEGT. This CDR3 region has 15 residues. CDR3 DNA sequence: TGTGCCAGCAGTTTGTGGGACAGGGGAAATCAGCCCCAGCATTTT. Its translation: CASSLWDRGNQPQHF.